This record concerns one T cell receptor (beta chain) sequence. Its target is unknown. With baseline, cycle 4 day 1, and cycle 7 day 1 as timepoints, blood was sampled. The V gene's germline CDR1 is MNHEY and CDR2 SVGAGI. Trimming at V came to 1 base and at J to 6 bases, leaving 8 bases not matched to a gene. The CDR3 runs to 16 residues. Here immunoSEQ multiplex PCR was the method, and the copy in TCRdb shows in-frame clones only, minus some. This table has some 41,000 clones, more than 75% appearing once. The data derive from a study of OX40 agonist ivuxolimab in advanced cancers. Study-level information: Every 2 weeks, patients got intravenous ivuxolimab at one of six dose levels (0.01-10 mg/kg). Males comprised roughly four fifths of the group, whose mean age was approximately 60 years (range about 20 to 85).

Study results and caveats: Specificity for antigen went undetermined in the expanded peripheral T cells.

The receptor was derived from an adult with an advanced solid tumor such as melanoma, head and neck, liver or kidney cancer. The gene calls are TRBV6-5 and TRBJ2-2, with 7 bases fitting TRBD1. Sequencing was performed on CD4+ or CD8+ T cells sorted from blood, taken in a trial of the OX40 agonist ivuxolimab. In DNA form, the CDR3 reads TGTGCCAGCAGTTACTTTCTAACACAGGGGCCCGGGGAGCTGTTTTTT. Residues: CASSYFLTQGPGELFF.